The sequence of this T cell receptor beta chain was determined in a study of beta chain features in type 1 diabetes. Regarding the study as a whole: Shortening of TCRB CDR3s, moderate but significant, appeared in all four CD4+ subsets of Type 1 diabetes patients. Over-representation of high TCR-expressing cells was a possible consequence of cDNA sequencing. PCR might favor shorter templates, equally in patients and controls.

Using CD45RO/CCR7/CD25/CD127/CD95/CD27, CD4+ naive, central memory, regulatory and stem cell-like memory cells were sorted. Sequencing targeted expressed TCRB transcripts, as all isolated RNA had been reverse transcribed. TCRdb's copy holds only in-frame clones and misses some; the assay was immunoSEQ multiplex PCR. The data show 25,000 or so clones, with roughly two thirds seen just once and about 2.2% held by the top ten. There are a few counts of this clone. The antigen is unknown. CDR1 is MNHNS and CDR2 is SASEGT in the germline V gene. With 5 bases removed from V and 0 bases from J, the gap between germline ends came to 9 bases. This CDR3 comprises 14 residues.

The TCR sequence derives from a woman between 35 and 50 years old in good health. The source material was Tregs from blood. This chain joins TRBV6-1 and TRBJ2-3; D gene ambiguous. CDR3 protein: CASSYGPSTDTQYF. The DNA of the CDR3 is TGTGCCAGCAGTTATGGGCCAAGCACAGATACGCAGTATTTT.